The entry that follows covers one T cell receptor (beta chain) sequence. TCRdb's copy holds only in-frame clones and misses some; the assay was immunoSEQ multiplex PCR. The table has some 110,000 clones, 80% to 90% seen once. The V end lost 4 bases, the J end lost 7 bases, and 16 bases lay between the germline ends. Germline CDR1 SNHLY, CDR2 FYNNEI. The CDR3 has 14 residues. These data are taken from a study of T cell responses to AZD1222 COVID-19 vaccine. The chain has TRBV2 and TRBJ1-2, with D hard to call. This clonotype was sampled from an adult in good health. This specimen was peripheral blood, taken on day 0 of AZD1222 vaccination. CDR3 residues: CASSGGYGPRGYTF. CDR3 coding DNA: TGTGCCAGCAGTGGAGGGTATGGGCCTCGTGGCTACACCTTC.